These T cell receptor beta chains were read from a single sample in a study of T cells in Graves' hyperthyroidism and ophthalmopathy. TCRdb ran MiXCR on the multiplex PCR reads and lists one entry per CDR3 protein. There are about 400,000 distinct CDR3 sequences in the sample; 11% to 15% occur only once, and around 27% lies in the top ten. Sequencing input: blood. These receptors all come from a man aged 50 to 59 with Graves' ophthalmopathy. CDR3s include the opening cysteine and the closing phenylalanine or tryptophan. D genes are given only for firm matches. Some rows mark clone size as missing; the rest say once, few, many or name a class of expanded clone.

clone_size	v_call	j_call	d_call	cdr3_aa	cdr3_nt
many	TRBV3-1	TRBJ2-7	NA	CASSQVLSESYEQYF	TGTGCCAGCAGCCAAGTTCTTAGCGAAAGCTACGAGCAGTACTTC
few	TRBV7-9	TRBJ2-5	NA	CANSLKEGWVVTQYF	TGTGCCAACAGCTTAAAGGAGGGATGGGTTGTGACCCAGTACTTC
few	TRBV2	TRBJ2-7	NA	CASSDRGWSGSSYEQYF	TGTGCCAGCAGTGACAGGGGGTGGAGCGGGAGCTCCTACGAGCAGTACTTC
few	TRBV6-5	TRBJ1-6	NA	CASGTGSVSPLHF	TGTGCCAGCGGAACGGGATCGGTTTCACCCCTCCACTTT
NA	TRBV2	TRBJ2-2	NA	CASSNENTGELFF	TGTGCCAGCAGTAACGAAAACACCGGGGAGCTGTTTTTT
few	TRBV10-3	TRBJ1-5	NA	CAISESGAIQPQHF	TGTGCCATCAGTGAGTCTGGGGCGATTCAGCCCCAGCATTTT
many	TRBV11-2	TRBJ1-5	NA	CASSLEGGIQPQHF	TGTGCCAGCAGCTTAGAAGGGGGGATACAGCCCCAGCATTTT
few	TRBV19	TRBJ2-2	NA	CASSISGGHLGELFF	TGTGCCAGTAGTATCTCGGGGGGCCATCTCGGGGAGCTGTTTTTT
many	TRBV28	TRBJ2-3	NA	CASSLLNRAEDTQYF	TGTGCCAGCAGTTTGCTTAACAGGGCCGAAGATACGCAGTATTTT
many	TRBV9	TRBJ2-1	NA	CASSVARQGGNEQFF	TGTGCCAGCAGCGTAGCGCGACAGGGAGGGAATGAGCAGTTCTTC
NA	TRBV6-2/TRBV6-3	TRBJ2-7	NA	CASDQRGNSYEQYF	TGTGCCAGCGATCAACGCGGGAACTCCTACGAGCAGTACTTC
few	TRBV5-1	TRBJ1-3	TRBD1	CASSLENLGQGANGNTIYF	TGCGCCAGCAGCTTGGAAAACTTGGGACAGGGGGCCAATGGAAACACCATATATTTT
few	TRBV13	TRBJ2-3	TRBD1	CASSPPGQGTDTQYF	TGTGCCAGCTCGCCACCGGGACAGGGTACAGATACGCAGTATTTT
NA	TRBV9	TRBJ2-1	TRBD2	CASSTSGSRTYNEQFF	TGTGCCAGCAGCACCAGCGGGAGTCGGACCTACAATGAGCAGTTCTTC
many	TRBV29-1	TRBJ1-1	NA	CSVVEGSMNTEAFF	TGCAGCGTTGTGGAGGGGAGTATGAACACTGAAGCTTTCTTT
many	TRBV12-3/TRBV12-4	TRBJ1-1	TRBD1	CASKSGTGGMNTEAFF	TGTGCCAGCAAAAGTGGAACAGGGGGTATGAACACTGAAGCTTTCTTT
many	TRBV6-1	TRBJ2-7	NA	CASSEELYEQYF	TGTGCCAGCAGTGAAGAGTTGTACGAGCAGTACTTC
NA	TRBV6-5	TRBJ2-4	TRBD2	CASSSTGTGGDIQYF	TGTGCCAGCAGTTCGACCGGGACCGGGGGGGACATTCAGTACTTC
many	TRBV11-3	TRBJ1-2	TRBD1	CASSRDRASSGYTF	TGTGCCAGCAGCCGGGACAGGGCTTCGAGTGGCTACACCTTC
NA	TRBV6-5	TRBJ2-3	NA	CASSYSRERADTQYF	TGTGCCAGCAGTTACTCTCGGGAGAGGGCAGATACGCAGTATTTT
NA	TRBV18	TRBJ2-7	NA	CASSPGAANEQYF	TGTGCCAGCTCACCAGGCGCAGCCAACGAGCAGTACTTC
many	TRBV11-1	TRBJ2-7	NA	CASSSRRGAYEQYF	TGTGCCAGCAGCTCTCGCAGAGGGGCCTACGAGCAGTACTTC
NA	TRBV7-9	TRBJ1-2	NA	CASSPSVIYGYTF	TGTGCCAGCAGCCCCTCCGTTATCTATGGCTACACCTTC
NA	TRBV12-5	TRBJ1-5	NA	CASGFLAGSSNQPQHF	TGTGCTAGTGGTTTTCTGGCAGGGAGTAGCAATCAGCCCCAGCATTTT
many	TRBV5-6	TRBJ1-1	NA	CASSIFRGGAEAFF	TGTGCCAGCAGCATCTTCCGGGGTGGCGCTGAAGCTTTCTTT
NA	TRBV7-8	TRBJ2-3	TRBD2	CASSLAPGLAGVVTDTQYF	TGTGCCAGCAGCTTGGCCCCGGGACTAGCGGGAGTTGTCACAGATACGCAGTATTTT
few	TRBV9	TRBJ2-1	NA	CASSVARKSDEQFF	TGTGCCAGCAGCGTAGCACGGAAGTCCGATGAGCAGTTCTTC
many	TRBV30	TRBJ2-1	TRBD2	CAGLAGDTYNEQFF	TGTGCCGGACTAGCGGGGGACACCTACAATGAGCAGTTCTTC
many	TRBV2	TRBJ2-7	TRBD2	CASTQPGTNYEQYF	TGTGCCAGCACCCAACCCGGGACTAACTACGAGCAGTACTTC
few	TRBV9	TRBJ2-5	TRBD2	CASSVTSGRGGETQYF	TGTGCCAGCAGCGTGACTAGCGGGAGGGGGGGAGAGACCCAGTACTTC
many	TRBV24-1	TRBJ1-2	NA	CATSDTGTDFEGYTF	TGTGCCACCAGTGACACCGGGACGGACTTCGAGGGCTACACCTTC
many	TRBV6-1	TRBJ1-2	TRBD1	CASSVETGGHGYTF	TGTGCCAGCAGTGTGGAGACAGGGGGCCATGGCTACACCTTC
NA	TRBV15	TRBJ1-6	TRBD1	CATSRVTGLDSPLHF	TGTGCCACCAGCAGAGTGACAGGGCTTGATTCACCCCTCCACTTT
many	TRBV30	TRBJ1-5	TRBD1	CAWSVTDRGESQPQHF	TGTGCCTGGAGTGTAACGGACAGGGGTGAAAGTCAGCCCCAGCATTTT
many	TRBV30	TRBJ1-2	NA	CAWKLGGYGYTF	TGTGCCTGGAAACTGGGGGGCTATGGCTACACCTTC
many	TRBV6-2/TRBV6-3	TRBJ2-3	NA	CASSYTGPDTQYF	TGTGCCAGCAGTTATACGGGGCCAGATACGCAGTATTTT
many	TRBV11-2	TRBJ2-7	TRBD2	CASSPRTLAGAEQYF	TGTGCCAGCAGCCCTAGGACCCTAGCGGGAGCCGAGCAGTACTTC
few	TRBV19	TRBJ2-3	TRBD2	CASSIASGTVDTQYF	TGTGCCAGTAGTATTGCTAGCGGGACCGTTGATACGCAGTATTTT
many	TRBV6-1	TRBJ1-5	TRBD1	CASSGDRGRNQPQHF	TGTGCCAGCAGTGGGGACAGAGGGAGGAATCAGCCCCAGCATTTT
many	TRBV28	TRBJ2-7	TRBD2	CASSEAGTSRGEQYF	TGTGCCAGTTCGGAGGCCGGGACTAGCAGGGGCGAGCAGTACTTC
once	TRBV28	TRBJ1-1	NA	CASIPGQNTEAFF	TGTGCCAGCATTCCGGGACAGAACACTGAAGCTTTCTTT
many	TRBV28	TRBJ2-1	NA	CASGGGWLPSYNEQFF	TGTGCCAGCGGAGGCGGTTGGTTACCCTCCTACAATGAGCAGTTCTTC
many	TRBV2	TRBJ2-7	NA	CASSEMRGSYEQYF	TGTGCCAGCAGTGAAATGCGGGGCTCCTACGAGCAGTACTTC
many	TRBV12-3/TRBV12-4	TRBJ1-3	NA	CASSRDTGNTIYF	TGTGCCAGCAGCCGGGACACCGGTAACACCATATATTTT
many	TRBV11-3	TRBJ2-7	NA	CASATTDYEQYF	TGTGCCAGCGCAACAACGGACTACGAGCAGTACTTC
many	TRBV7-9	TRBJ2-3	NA	CASSSNTDTQYF	TGTGCCAGCAGCTCAAACACAGATACGCAGTATTTT
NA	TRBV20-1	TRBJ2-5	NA	CSARAHVDIQETQYF	TGCAGTGCTAGGGCGCACGTGGACATCCAAGAGACCCAGTACTTC
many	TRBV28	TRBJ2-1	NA	CASSFPVPYNEQFF	TGTGCCAGCAGTTTTCCAGTGCCCTACAATGAGCAGTTCTTC
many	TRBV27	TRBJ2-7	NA	CASRDSSREQYF	TGTGCCAGCAGGGACTCCTCGCGGGAGCAGTACTTC
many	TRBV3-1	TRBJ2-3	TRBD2	CASSQDRASGRHTQYF	TGTGCCAGCAGCCAAGATCGGGCTAGCGGACGACATACGCAGTATTTT
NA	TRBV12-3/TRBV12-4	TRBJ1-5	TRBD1	CASRPQGGSQPQHF	TGTGCCAGCAGGCCCCAGGGGGGGAGTCAGCCCCAGCATTTT
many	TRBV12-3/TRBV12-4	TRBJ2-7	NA	CASSPRRSSYEQYF	TGTGCCAGCAGCCCCCGCAGAAGCTCCTACGAGCAGTACTTC
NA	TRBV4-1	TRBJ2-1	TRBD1	CASSQRQGNDEQFF	TGCGCCAGCAGCCAACGACAGGGTAACGATGAGCAGTTCTTC
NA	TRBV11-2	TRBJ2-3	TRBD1	CASSAGQGNTDTQYF	TGTGCCAGCAGCGCGGGACAGGGGAACACAGATACGCAGTATTTT
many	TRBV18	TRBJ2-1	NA	CASSPPDGVEQFF	TGTGCCAGCTCACCACCGGACGGGGTTGAGCAGTTCTTC
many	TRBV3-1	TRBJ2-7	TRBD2	CASSPGTSGTYEQYF	TGTGCCAGCAGCCCAGGGACTAGCGGTACCTACGAGCAGTACTTC
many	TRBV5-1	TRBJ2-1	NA	CASSLGGRELAEQFF	TGCGCCAGCAGCTTGGGCGGTCGGGAGCTAGCTGAGCAGTTCTTC
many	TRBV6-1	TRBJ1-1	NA	CASGLRAGYTEAFF	TGTGCCAGCGGCCTGAGGGCGGGATACACTGAAGCTTTCTTT
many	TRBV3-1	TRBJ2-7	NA	CASSQGLRTYEQYF	TGTGCCAGCAGCCAAGGTCTTAGGACCTACGAGCAGTACTTC